Listed here are 19 T cell receptor beta chains from one sample, sequenced in a study of Ad26.COV2.S vaccination and SARS-CoV-2 variants. Here immunoSEQ multiplex PCR was the method, and the copy in TCRdb shows in-frame clones only, minus some. The sample records approximately 340,000 clones, roughly nine tenths being singletons. Sequencing was performed on peripheral blood, taken after recovery from COVID-19. These receptors all stem from a human donor who had recovered from COVID-19.

The V gene is TRBV27, the J gene TRBJ2-7, with 8 bases aligning to TRBD1. Germline V CDR1 and CDR2: MNHEY, SMNVEV (reference sequence). CDR3 size: 14 residues. Trimming removed 2 bases from V and 6 bases from J; junction bases left unmatched: 6. The CDR3, as DNA: TGTGCCAGCAGTTTAGGACAGGGAAATCGCGAGCAGTACTTC. Protein sequence: CASSLGQGNREQYF.

This clone was counted a single time. The chain is built from TRBV5-1 and TRBJ2-3, with no clear D. Trimming shortened V by 2 bases and J by 6 bases, and 7 bases separated the two germline ends. Per the germline V gene, CDR1 is SGHRS and CDR2 is YFSETQ. The CDR3 runs 12 residues. This CDR3 reads CASSFEYDTQYF. In DNA form, the CDR3 reads TGCGCCAGCAGCTTTGAGTACGATACGCAGTATTTT.

The genes are TRBV6-5 and TRBJ1-1, with D unresolved. CDR3 size: 16 residues. The V and J ends lost 0 bases and 5 bases respectively, with 16 bases between them. Germline CDR1 reads MNHEY; CDR2 reads SVGAGI. CDR3 nucleotide sequence: TGTGCCAGCAGTTACTCTGTCATAGCGGGAGGGACTGAAGCTTTCTTT. This codes for CASSYSVIAGGTEAFF.

The CDR3 protein is CASAATRNNSPLHF. The CDR3 DNA reads as TGTGCCAGCGCCGCGACACGGAATAATTCACCCCTCCACTTT. The chain has TRBV2 and TRBJ1-6, with D unclear. The CDR3 length is 14 residues. Germline assignment: CDR1 SNHLY and CDR2 FYNNEI. Trimming took 8 bases from V and 5 from J, leaving 13 bases between them.

The chain carries TRBV5-1 and TRBJ1-1; D unresolved. Trimming removed 4 bases at V and 0 bases at J, with 10 bases between. The CDR3 is made up of 14 amino acids. Germline CDR1 SGHRS, CDR2 YFSETQ. This chain's CDR3 is CASSPDTVNTEAFF. CDR3 sequence (DNA): TGCGCCAGCAGCCCGGATACGGTGAACACTGAAGCTTTCTTT.

V gene TRBV4-2 combines with J gene TRBJ2-3, with 13 bases that match TRBD2. J lost 4 bases, V lost 7 bases, and 5 bases had no gene match. The CDR3 length is 15 residues. Germline lookup yields CDR1 LGHNA and CDR2 YNFKEQ. The CDR3 sequence: CASTTSGGTSDTQYF. The CDR3 coding sequence is TGTGCCAGCACGACTAGCGGGGGGACTTCAGATACGCAGTATTTT.

To note about this clone: At one end the junction does not follow the germline gene, possibly because of a read error. DNA of the CDR3: TGTGCTAGCAGTTCCCCAGGACAGGGGCCACCTGGGGCCAACGTCCTGACTTTC. Amino acid sequence: CASSSPGQGPPGANVLTF. This sequence joins TRBV7-7 and TRBJ2-6; TRBD1 agrees at 9 bases. Germline V gives CDR1 SSHAT, CDR2 FNYEAQ (reference sequence). The CDR3 spans 18 residues.

This clone showed up just once. V gene TRBV3-1 (or the pseudogene TRBV3-2) combines with J gene TRBJ1-5; D unresolved. Trimming stripped 1 base from V and 7 bases from J, with 11 bases between. Germline V gene lookup returns CDR1 LGHDT and CDR2 YNNKEL (reference sequence). This CDR3 has 14 residues. The CDR3: CASSQGGIGQPQHF. The CDR3 bases are TGTGCCAGCAGCCAAGGAGGAATTGGGCAGCCCCAGCATTTT.

The chain couples TRBV11-2 to TRBJ2-1; D is uncertain. The CDR3 is 12 residues long. The germline V gene has CDR1 SGHAT and CDR2 FQNNGV. The V end lost 3 bases, the J end lost 7 bases, and 7 bases lay between the germline ends. CDR3 residues: CASSFSLNEQFF. The CDR3 bases are TGTGCCAGCAGCTTTAGCCTTAATGAGCAGTTCTTC.

The chain uses TRBV5-1 and TRBJ1-1; D perhaps matches TRBD1 (5 bases). From germline, CDR1 is SGHRS and CDR2 YFSETQ. The CDR3 sequence is 13 residues long. V was trimmed by 4 bases and J by 4 bases, leaving 11 bases between them. CDR3 bases: TGCGCCAGCAGCAATCCAGGGCCCACTGAAGCTTTCTTT. It specifies CASSNPGPTEAFF.

This clone was observed a single time. This CDR3 reads CASSDRGRPRDTEAFF. The CDR3 DNA is TGTGCCAGCAGTGACCGGGGACGGCCCCGGGACACTGAAGCTTTCTTT. The chain has TRBV6-1 and TRBJ1-1; D possibly corresponds to TRBD1 (5 bases). The CDR3 length is 16 residues. The germline V and J ends were trimmed by 3 bases and 3 bases, with 17 bases remaining between them. The germline V gene has CDR1 MNHNS and CDR2 SASEGT.

J is TRBJ2-1 and V is TRBV18, with 10 bases that match TRBD2. With V trimmed by 3 bases and J by 3 bases, 8 bases remained unmatched. CDR1 is KGHSH, CDR2 LQKENI, per germline. This CDR3 is 17 amino acids long. This chain's CDR3 is CASSPRPSGSHYNEQFF. The CDR3, as DNA: TGTGCCAGCTCACCCCGACCTAGCGGGAGCCACTACAATGAGCAGTTCTTC.

The count of this clone is one. The chain recombines TRBV14 with TRBJ1-2; the match to TRBD1 covers 8 bases. Germline V CDR1 and CDR2: SGHDN, FVKESK. The CDR3 length is 13 residues. Trimming took 3 bases from V and 13 from J; bases not matched to a gene: 10. CDR3 DNA sequence: TGTGCCAGCAGCCAGCCGGGACAGGATAACAGCACCTTC. Translation: CASSQPGQDNSTF.

The table lists this clone with a few counts. This sequence joins TRBV6-6 and TRBJ1-2, with D maybe TRBD1 (5 bases). V was trimmed by 1 base and J by 4 bases, leaving 13 bases between them. The CDR3 runs 15 residues. Looked up from germline, CDR1 is MNHNY and CDR2 is SVGAGI (reference sequence). CDR3 sequence: CASSYFAGKGYGYTF. The CDR3 DNA reads TGTGCCAGCAGTTACTTTGCAGGGAAGGGCTATGGCTACACCTTC.

J is TRBJ1-2 and V is TRBV7-6; perhaps TRBD1 as D (6 bases). The CDR3 contains 15 residues. Germline V gene sequence: CDR1 SGHVS, CDR2 FNYEAQ. V was cut by 5 bases and J by 4 bases, with 17 bases left in between. The CDR3 bases are TGTGCCAGCAGCCCATCGTCGGGGGGCGCCTATGGCTACACCTTC. Protein: CASSPSSGGAYGYTF. Full variable domain (outside the CDR3, taken from reference TRBV7-6 and TRBJ1-2): GAGVSQSPRYKVTKRGQDVALRCDPISGHVSLYWYRQALGQGPEFLTYFNYEAQQDKSGLPNDRFSAERPEGSISTLTIQRTEQRDSAMYRCASSPSSGGAYGYTFGSGTRLTVV.

The chain recombines TRBV10-2 with TRBJ2-1; D gene ambiguous. Trimming shortened V by 7 bases and J by 4 bases, and 14 bases separated the two germline ends. The CDR3 loop spans 14 amino acids. Per germline, CDR1 WSHSY and CDR2 SAAADI. CDR3 amino acids: CASIRPLLYNEQFF. The CDR3 nucleotides are TGCGCCAGCATCCGCCCTTTATTATACAATGAGCAGTTCTTC.

CDR3 sequence reads: CASSKGPYSQPQHF. In DNA form, the CDR3 reads TGTGCCAGCAGCAAGGGTCCTTATAGTCAGCCCCAGCATTTT. This chain uses TRBV5-4 with TRBJ1-5; unclear D gene. The V end was cut by 4 bases, the J end by 6 bases, with 14 bases between. The CDR3 spans 14 residues. Germline loops: CDR1 SGHNT, CDR2 YYREEE (reference sequence).

This clone was recorded a few times. The chain employs TRBV6-6 and TRBJ2-7, with 8 bases that match TRBD2. Per germline, CDR1 MNHNY and CDR2 SVGAGI (reference sequence). The J segment lost 0 bases and the V segment lost 5 bases, leaving 12 bases of the junction unmatched. The CDR3 spans 17 residues. The CDR3 spells CASSLSRSGGTSYEQYF. Here the CDR3 DNA reads TGTGCCAGCAGTCTCTCTAGGAGCGGGGGTACCTCCTACGAGCAGTACTTC.

The chain combines TRBV6-2 or TRBV6-3 with TRBJ2-1; TRBD2 matches at 7 bases. The germline CDR1 and CDR2 sequences are MNHEY and SVGEGT. The CDR3 is 14 residues long. V lost 4 bases, J lost 4 bases, and 4 bases stayed unmatched. Here the CDR3 reads CASSWAGEYNEQFF. The CDR3 region has the DNA TGTGCCAGCAGTTGGGCGGGGGAATACAATGAGCAGTTCTTC.